Included here is one T cell receptor beta chain sequence, with context. The data originate from a study of OX40 agonist ivuxolimab in advanced cancers. Overall study context: Patients with hepatocellular carcinoma, melanoma, renal cell or head and neck cancer made up the dose-escalation patients.

Assay used: immunoSEQ multiplex PCR; TCRdb lists only in-frame clones, some missing. Of approximately 47,000 clones in the sample, 92% were seen once. The clonotype comes from an adult with an advanced solid tumor such as melanoma, head and neck, liver or kidney cancer. The starting material was CD4+ or CD8+ T cells sorted from blood, obtained in a trial of the OX40 agonist ivuxolimab.

The CDR3 here is CASRERGSTDTQYF. The CDR3 DNA follows: TGTGCCAGCAGAGAGCGGGGGAGCACAGATACGCAGTATTTT. The gene calls are TRBV4-2 and TRBJ2-3; 8 nucleotides line up with TRBD2. V lost 6 bases and J lost 0; bases outside the gene matches: 2. The CDR3 length is 14 residues. Germline V CDR1 and CDR2: LGHNA, YNFKEQ.